This entry lists 18 T cell receptor beta chains sequenced from one sample in a study of beta chain features in type 1 diabetes. Study outcomes and limitations: Type 1 diabetes patients showed a moderate but significant shortening of TCRB CDR3s in all four CD4+ subsets.

No antigens are known for them. Every bit of the isolated RNA underwent reverse transcription, so sequencing read expressed TCRB transcripts. The table came from immunoSEQ multiplex PCR; TCRdb's copy has only in-frame clones and leaves some out. The sample consists of about 240,000 clones, 11% to 15% of them appearing once. Sequencing was performed on naive CD4+ T cells from blood. The receptors stem from a man aged 25 to 40 with type 1 diabetes.

The CDR3 region has the DNA TGTGCCTGCGGGGACAGTGGGACTGAAGCTTTCTTT. This sequence encodes CACGDSGTEAFF. This rearrangement joins TRBV30 to TRBJ1-1; 7 nucleotides agree with TRBD1. The germline gives CDR1 GTSNPN, CDR2 SVGIG (reference sequence). The CDR3 is 12 amino acids. With 6 bases clipped from V and 5 bases from J, the junction kept 6 bases outside the gene matches.

The rearrangement links TRBV2 to TRBJ1-5; TRBD1 might be the D (5 bases). Germline values: CDR1 SNHLY, CDR2 FYNNEI. The CDR3 is made up of 14 amino acids. V gave up 7 bases and J gave up 3 bases, with 13 bases separating them. Written as DNA, the CDR3 is TGTGCCAGCACCGGCGACAGATTCAATCAGCCCCAGCATTTT. This codes for CASTGDRFNQPQHF.

This clone was seen a few times. This chain uses TRBV4-1 with TRBJ2-7; 8 nucleotides match TRBD1. The V gene end was trimmed by 2 bases and the J gene end by 4 bases; junction bases not matched to a gene: 4. The CDR3 has 14 amino acids. Germline CDR1 is MGHRA and CDR2 is YSYEKL. CDR3 in DNA: TGCGCCAGCAGCCAAACCGACAGGGGATACGAGCAGTACTTC. It specifies CASSQTDRGYEQYF.

V usage is TRBV2 and J usage is TRBJ1-2, with 12 bases aligning to TRBD1. CDR3 length: 15 amino acids. V shed 7 bases and J 4 bases; nucleotides not matched to a gene: 7. CDR1 SNHLY and CDR2 FYNNEI come from the germline V gene. The CDR3 coding sequence is TGTGCCAGCACCCTAGGGACAGGGGGCCTCTATGGCTACACCTTC. It is translated as CASTLGTGGLYGYTF.

This clone was counted a few times. The chain is built from TRBV6-6 and TRBJ1-4; 8 bases agree with TRBD1. The V segment lost 6 bases and the J segment 4 bases; nucleotides outside the gene matches: 7. The CDR3 has 15 amino acids. Germline CDR1 reads MNHNY; CDR2 reads SVGAGI (reference sequence). The CDR3 region is CASSTGQADNEKLFF. CDR3 bases: TGTGCCAGCAGCACGGGACAGGCCGATAATGAAAAACTGTTTTTT.

The V and J genes are TRBV7-9 and TRBJ2-3, with a tentative D call TRBD2 (5 bases). Germline-derived CDR1 and CDR2 are SEHNR and FQNEAQ (reference sequence). The CDR3 is 15 amino acids. V lost 5 bases and J lost 3, with 15 bases in between. CDR3: CASSQADSGTDTQYF. The CDR3, as DNA: TGTGCCAGCAGCCAAGCGGACTCCGGGACAGATACGCAGTATTTT.

The V gene is TRBV9, the J gene TRBJ1-1, with D tentatively TRBD1 (6 bases). Trimming left V 5 bases short and J 4 bases short, with 12 bases between. There are 13 residues in the CDR3. CDR1 is SGDLS and CDR2 is YYNGEE in the germline V gene. CDR3 in amino acids: CASSGRGGTEAFF. For the CDR3, the DNA is TGTGCCAGCAGTGGCAGGGGCGGCACTGAAGCTTTCTTT.

The table lists this clone with a few counts. V usage is TRBV6-5 and J usage is TRBJ1-2; unclear D gene. The germline gives CDR1 MNHEY, CDR2 SVGAGI. The CDR3 sequence is 15 residues long. V was shortened by 0 bases and J by 1 base, with 9 bases between the two germline ends. CDR3 bases: TGTGCCAGCAGTTACTCGACACAGCTTAACTATGGCTACACCTTC. It codes for CASSYSTQLNYGYTF.

This clone was detected a few times. The rearrangement joins TRBV7-9 to TRBJ1-1; 8 nucleotides agree with TRBD1. CDR3 length: 13 residues. The junction had 13 bases not matched to a gene; V was cut back by 5 bases and J by 14 bases. The germline CDR1 and CDR2 sequences are SEHNR and FQNEAQ (reference sequence). This CDR3 is CASSLPGQAEKFF. The CDR3 DNA follows: TGTGCCAGCAGCCTCCCGGGACAGGCGGAGAAATTCTTT.

Here the CDR3 reads CASSVKTPGPTDTQYF. The CDR3 DNA reads TGTGCCAGCAGCGTTAAGACCCCAGGGCCCACAGATACGCAGTATTTT. The chain links TRBV7-9 to TRBJ2-3, with D perhaps TRBD1 (5 bases). In germline, CDR1 is SEHNR, CDR2 FQNEAQ (reference sequence). Trimming removed 5 bases from V and 2 bases from J, with 17 bases in between. This CDR3 contains 16 residues.

There are a few counts of this clone. The chain links TRBV4-1 to TRBJ2-1, with TRBD2 as a possible D gene (6 bases). Looked up from germline, CDR1 is MGHRA and CDR2 is YSYEKL. With 4 bases removed from V and 0 bases from J, the gap between germline ends came to 10 bases. The CDR3 covers 15 residues. The DNA of the CDR3 is TGCGCCAGCAGCCGAGTCGGGAGCTCCTACAATGAGCAGTTCTTC. It specifies CASSRVGSSYNEQFF.

A few counts support this clone. The chain joins TRBV11-3 to TRBJ2-5; the match to TRBD1 covers 7 bases. With V trimmed by 8 bases and J by 5 bases, 14 bases remained unmatched. The CDR3 extends over 15 amino acids. Germline CDR1 and CDR2: SGHNT and YENEEA. The CDR3 nucleotides are TGTGCCAGCCGCCCTAACAGGGGAGTTTCTGAGACCCAGTACTTC. It codes for CASRPNRGVSETQYF.

This clone was detected only a few times. The genes are TRBV29-1 and TRBJ1-1; no firm D call. The germline CDR1 and CDR2 sequences are SQVTM and ANQGSEA. The V end lost 5 bases, the J end lost 3 bases, and 16 bases lay between the germline ends. The CDR3 contains 14 residues. The CDR3 is CSVKGGSVDTEAFF. Here the CDR3 DNA reads TGCAGCGTTAAAGGTGGGAGCGTGGACACTGAAGCTTTCTTT. The full variable domain, rest sourced from reference TRBV29-1 and TRBJ1-1, is SAVISQKPSRDICQRGTSLTIQCQVDSQVTMMFWYRQQPGQSLTLIATANQGSEATYESGFVIDKFPISRPNLTFSTLTVSNMSPEDSSIYLCSVKGGSVDTEAFFGQGTRLTVV.

This chain connects TRBV18 to TRBJ1-3; D unresolved. This CDR3 has 14 residues. With 1 base removed from V and 3 bases from J, the gap between germline ends came to 7 bases. Germline V gene lookup returns CDR1 KGHSH and CDR2 LQKENI. CDR3 loop: CASSPRGDGNTIYF. The DNA for the CDR3 is TGTGCCAGCTCACCACGCGGGGATGGAAACACCATATATTTT.

The chain carries TRBV6-1 and TRBJ1-2; TRBD1 might be the D (6 bases). The V and J ends lost 3 bases and 5 bases respectively, with 19 bases between them. Germline assignment: CDR1 MNHNS and CDR2 SASEGT. There are 16 residues in the CDR3. This chain's CDR3 is CASSDVVSTGTYGYTF. The DNA of the CDR3 is TGTGCCAGCAGTGATGTTGTCTCCACAGGGACGTATGGCTACACCTTC.

This clone occurred a few times. The V gene is TRBV28, the J gene TRBJ1-5, with 8 bases identical to TRBD1. In germline, CDR1 is MDHEN, CDR2 SYDVKM. The CDR3 is made up of 14 amino acids. With 2 bases clipped from V and 5 bases from J, the junction kept 2 bases outside the gene matches. The CDR3 loop reads CASSLDRGYQPQHF. Here the CDR3 DNA reads TGTGCCAGCAGTTTAGACAGGGGCTATCAGCCCCAGCATTTT.

This clone was found a few times. This CDR3 reads CASSTGTSGNEQFF. In DNA form, the CDR3 reads TGTGCCAGCAGTACTGGGACTAGCGGTAATGAGCAGTTCTTC. The chain uses TRBV6-5 and TRBJ2-1; 11 bases align to TRBD2. Trimming cost V 5 bases and J 7 bases; bases outside gene matches: 4. This CDR3 contains 14 residues. CDR1 is MNHEY and CDR2 is SVGAGI in the germline V gene.

In this sample, this clone turned up a few times. The V call is TRBV18, the J call TRBJ2-5; possible D gene TRBD2, 5 bases. This CDR3 is built from 15 residues. CDR1 is KGHSH and CDR2 is LQKENI in the germline V gene. The V end lost 3 bases, the J end lost 5 bases, and 16 bases lay between the germline ends. CDR3 residues: CASSPLEGIGETQYF. In DNA, the CDR3 is TGTGCCAGCTCACCTCTAGAGGGAATCGGCGAGACCCAGTACTTC.